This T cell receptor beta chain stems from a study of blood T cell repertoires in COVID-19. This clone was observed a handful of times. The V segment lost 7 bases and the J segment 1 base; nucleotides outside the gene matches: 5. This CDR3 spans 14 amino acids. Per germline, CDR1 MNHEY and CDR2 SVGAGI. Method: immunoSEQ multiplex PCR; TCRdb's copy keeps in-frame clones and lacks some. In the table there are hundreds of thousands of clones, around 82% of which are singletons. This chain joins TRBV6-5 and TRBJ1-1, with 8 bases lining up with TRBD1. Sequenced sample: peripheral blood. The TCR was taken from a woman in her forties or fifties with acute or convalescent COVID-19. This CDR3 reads CASTPGGENTEAFF. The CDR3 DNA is TGTGCCAGCACCCCAGGGGGCGAGAACACTGAAGCTTTCTTT.